A selection of T cell receptor beta chains follows, all from one sample in a study of blood T cell repertoires in COVID-19. Sequencing used immunoSEQ multiplex PCR; TCRdb keeps in-frame clones, though not all of them. The sample has approximately 200,000 clones, 70% to 85% seen once. Input material: peripheral blood. The receptors come from a woman older than 75 with COVID-19, enrolled during active disease. The CDR3 runs from the conserved cysteine through the conserved F or W. A D gene is named only where the DNA matches it firmly. Size is stated for part of the rows, as once, few or many counts, or as a class when the clone is expanded.

j_call	v_call	d_call	clone_size	cdr3_aa	cdr3_nt
TRBJ1-6	TRBV2	.	.	CASIRGYSSPLHF	TGTGCCAGTATCCGGGGGTATAGTTCACCCCTCCACTTT
TRBJ2-4	TRBV6-5	.	.	CASSRGSLAKNIQYF	TGTGCCAGCAGCCGGGGTTCACTAGCCAAAAACATTCAGTACTTC
TRBJ2-7	TRBV5-1	.	.	CASSPIPSGGFEQYF	TGCGCCAGCAGCCCGATACCCTCCGGGGGTTTCGAGCAGTACTTC
TRBJ1-2	TRBV2	TRBD1	.	CASSEEAGGNYGYTF	TGTGCCAGCAGTGAAGAGGCAGGGGGCAACTATGGCTACACCTTC
TRBJ2-7	TRBV2	.	.	CASSLDKTEQYF	TGTGCCAGCAGTTTGGACAAGACCGAGCAGTACTTC
TRBJ1-4	TRBV11-3	.	.	CASSLSHSATNEKLFF	TGTGCCAGCAGCTTATCTCACAGTGCAACTAATGAAAAACTGTTTTTT
TRBJ2-7	TRBV16	TRBD2	.	CASSQSEGLAASYEQYF	TGTGCCAGCAGCCAATCGGAGGGACTAGCGGCCTCCTACGAGCAGTACTTC
TRBJ2-7	TRBV10-3	.	few	CAISELGGYEQYF	TGTGCCATCAGTGAGTTGGGAGGCTACGAGCAGTACTTC
TRBJ1-2	TRBV19	TRBD1	.	CASGDRGVGGYTF	TGTGCCAGTGGGGACAGGGGAGTCGGTGGCTACACCTTC
TRBJ1-4	TRBV5-1	.	once	CASSSISGQEKLFF	TGCGCCAGCAGCTCGATCTCAGGGCAGGAAAAACTGTTTTTT
TRBJ1-5	TRBV19	TRBD1	few	CASSIYRGSDQPQHF	TGTGCCAGTAGTATCTACAGGGGTAGTGATCAGCCCCAGCATTTT
TRBJ1-4	TRBV7-9	.	.	CASSLTAGREKLFF	TGTGCCAGCAGCTTGACGGCAGGGAGGGAAAAACTGTTTTTT
TRBJ1-5	TRBV3-1/TRBV3-2	TRBD1	once	CASSQGQTGAPHNQPQHF	TGTGCCAGCAGCCAGGGCCAGACAGGGGCCCCTCACAATCAGCCCCAGCATTTT
TRBJ1-5	TRBV28	.	.	CASSPQGQPQHF	TGTGCCAGCAGTCCACAGGGACAGCCCCAGCATTTT
TRBJ1-1	TRBV12-3/TRBV12-4	.	.	CASSPGVGEAFF	TGTGCCAGCAGTCCAGGGGTGGGGGAAGCTTTCTTT
TRBJ2-7	TRBV7-6	.	few	CASSLAQGTPYEQYF	TGTGCCAGCAGCTTAGCGCAGGGGACCCCATACGAGCAGTACTTC
TRBJ2-7	TRBV15	TRBD2	.	CATSRSFPSGGFSYEQYF	TGTGCCACCAGCAGATCCTTCCCTAGCGGGGGCTTCTCCTACGAGCAGTACTTC
TRBJ2-3	TRBV5-5	.	.	CASSSRGGTDTQYF	TGTGCCAGCAGCTCCAGGGGGGGCACAGATACGCAGTATTTT
TRBJ2-2	TRBV5-4	TRBD1	once	CASSFTGANTGELFF	TGTGCCAGCAGCTTCACAGGGGCGAACACCGGGGAGCTGTTTTTT
TRBJ1-4	TRBV3-1/TRBV3-2	.	.	CASSQDTTVSKLFF	TGTGCCAGCAGCCAAGATACGACAGTCTCAAAACTGTTTTTT
TRBJ1-4	TRBV29-1	.	.	CSGKGNGNEKLFF	TGCAGCGGTAAGGGGAATGGTAATGAAAAACTGTTTTTT
TRBJ2-7	TRBV9	TRBD2	few	CASSSGTSGREQYF	TGTGCCAGCAGCTCCGGGACTAGCGGGAGAGAGCAGTACTTC
TRBJ2-1	TRBV5-4	.	.	CASSLGGGGKYNEQFF	TGTGCCAGCAGCTTGGGGGGCGGGGGCAAGTACAATGAGCAGTTCTTC
TRBJ2-5	TRBV23-1	.	once	CVPRVARETQYF	TGCGTCCCGAGGGTAGCTAGGGAGACCCAGTACTTC
TRBJ1-2	TRBV19	.	.	CASRNPTDYGYTF	TGTGCCAGTAGAAACCCGACAGACTATGGCTACACCTTC